This is a list of T cell receptor beta chains from one sample in a study of shared clonotypes between healthy human individuals. The data were produced by immunoSEQ multiplex PCR, yet TCRdb's version contains in-frame clones alone and is incomplete. The sample includes about 2.3 million clones, around 93% of them seen just once. Sequencing was carried out using naive CD4+ T cells from PBMCs. The receptors originated from a man between 18 and 29 years old in good health. Some clones in this sample may be carry-over from other donors' samples. CDR3s include the opening cysteine and the closing phenylalanine or tryptophan.

length	V	J	CDR3
14	TRBV27	TRBJ2-7	CASSLQRFSYEQYF
15	TRBV9	TRBJ2-1	CASSVGLAYYNEQFF
12	TRBV7-9	TRBJ1-4	CASSWVGEKLFF
16	TRBV29-1	TRBJ2-1	CSVESRQGPSHNEQFF
18	TRBV5-4	TRBJ2-1	CASRSAGSGTAVYNEQFF
17	TRBV4-3	TRBJ2-6	CASSTGQGRSGANVLTF
12	TRBV4-1	TRBJ2-1	CASSLSGGEQFF
15	TRBV5-4	TRBJ2-1	CASSSFNIVHNEQFF
15	TRBV6-5	TRBJ2-5	CASSDNRVRAETQYF
20	TRBV4-3	TRBJ2-1	CASSQLRTGVSLAGGNEQFF
15	TRBV2	TRBJ2-1	CASSGQAGGYNEQFF
15	TRBV5-1	TRBJ2-2	CASSREGQSTGELFF
13	TRBV18	TRBJ1-1	CASSRGVTTEAFF
16	TRBV5-1	TRBJ2-7	CASSWRRDLSASEQYF
15	TRBV28	TRBJ2-1	CASSSAGTGSNEQFF
16	TRBV5-1	TRBJ2-7	CASSKGDRDTTYEQYF
11	TRBV29-1	TRBJ1-3	CSVDEGNTIYF
15	TRBV11-2	TRBJ2-5	CASSLDAGYKETQYF
13	TRBV9	TRBJ2-1	CASSVDKGDEQFF
14	TRBV28	TRBJ1-5	CASSLEQGGQPQHF
12	TRBV2	TRBJ1-1	CAGARGRAEAFF
14	TRBV5-1	TRBJ1-1	CASSPSGGYTEAFF
17	TRBV19	TRBJ2-3	CASSPGLAAIGTDTQYF
15	TRBV25-1	TRBJ1-1	CASSSSRRGDTEAFF
12	TRBV28	TRBJ2-2	CASFPDAGELFF
14	TRBV19	TRBJ2-3	CASSIGGSADTQYF
14	TRBV28	TRBJ2-7	CADVAGGLSYEQYF
15	TRBV11-3	TRBJ2-3	CASSSTAWGPDTQYF
15	TRBV7-2	TRBJ1-2	CASSPRTGFNYGYTF
14	TRBV6-6	TRBJ2-3	CASKTGPSTDTQYF
17	TRBV29-1	TRBJ1-3	CSVEGVLGGLSGNTIYF